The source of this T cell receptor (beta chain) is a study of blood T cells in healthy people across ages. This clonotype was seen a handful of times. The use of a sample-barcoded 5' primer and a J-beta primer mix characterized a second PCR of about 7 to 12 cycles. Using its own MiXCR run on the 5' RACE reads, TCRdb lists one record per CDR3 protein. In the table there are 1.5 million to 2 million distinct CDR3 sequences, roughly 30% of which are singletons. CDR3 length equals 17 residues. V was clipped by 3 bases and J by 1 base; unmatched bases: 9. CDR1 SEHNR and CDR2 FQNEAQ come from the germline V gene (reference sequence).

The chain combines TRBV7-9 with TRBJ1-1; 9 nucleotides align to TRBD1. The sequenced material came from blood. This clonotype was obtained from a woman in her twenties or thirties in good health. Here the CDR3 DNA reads TGTGCCAGCAGCTTTCCGGACAGGGGACTGCAGAACACTGAAGCTTTCTTT. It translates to CASSFPDRGLQNTEAFF.